The TCR beta chain under discussion was sequenced for a study of spatial heterogeneity in lung cancer. Study background: Where available, sequencing covered follow-up PBMC samples, taken at a median of roughly two years after resection.

TCRdb itself ran the 5' RACE reads through MiXCR, one entry per CDR3 protein. The profile shows 49,000 or so distinct CDR3 sequences, 10% to 15% of them singletons. Germline CDR1 reads ENHRY; CDR2 reads SYGVKD. The CDR3 spans 14 residues. Documented time point: blood at routine non-recurrence follow-up after resection. With respect to this clonotype: Relative to the germline gene, one junction end is altered; a read error may explain this.

This receptor was obtained from a male donor with early-stage non-small cell lung cancer. The rearrangement joins TRBV10-3 to TRBJ1-2; 10 positions match TRBD1. The sequenced sample was PBMCs, obtained at follow-up. The chain's CDR3 is CAISDGTGDYGYTF. CDR3 nucleotides: TGTGCCATCAGTGACGGGACAGGGGACTACGGCTACACCTTC.